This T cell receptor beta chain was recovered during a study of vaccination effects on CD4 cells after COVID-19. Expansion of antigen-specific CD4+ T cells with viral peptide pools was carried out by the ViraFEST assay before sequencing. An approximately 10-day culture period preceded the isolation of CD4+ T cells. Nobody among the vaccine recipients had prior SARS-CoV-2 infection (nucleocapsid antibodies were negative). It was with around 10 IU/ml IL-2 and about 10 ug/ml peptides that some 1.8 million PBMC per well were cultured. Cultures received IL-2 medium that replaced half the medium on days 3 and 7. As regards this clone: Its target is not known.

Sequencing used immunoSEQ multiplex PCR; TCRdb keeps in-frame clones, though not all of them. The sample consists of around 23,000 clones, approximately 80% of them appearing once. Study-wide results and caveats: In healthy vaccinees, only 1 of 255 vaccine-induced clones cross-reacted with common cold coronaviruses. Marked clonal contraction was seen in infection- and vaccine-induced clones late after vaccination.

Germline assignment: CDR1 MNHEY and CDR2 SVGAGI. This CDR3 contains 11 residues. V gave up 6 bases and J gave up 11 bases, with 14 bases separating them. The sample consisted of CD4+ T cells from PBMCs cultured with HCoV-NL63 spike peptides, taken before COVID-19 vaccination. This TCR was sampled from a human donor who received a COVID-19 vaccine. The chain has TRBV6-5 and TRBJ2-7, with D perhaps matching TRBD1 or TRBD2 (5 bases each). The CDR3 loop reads CASRGRSGKYF. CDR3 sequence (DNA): TGTGCCAGCAGGGGACGGTCAGGGAAGTACTTC.